This T cell receptor beta chain was observed in a study of T-cell reconstitution after alpha-beta-depleted transplantation in children. The TCRbeta library incorporated unique molecular identifiers. TCRdb reanalysed the PCR reads using MiXCR and keeps one entry per CDR3 protein. The sample carries about a million distinct CDR3 sequences, roughly 29% recorded once. V was trimmed by 1 base and J by 6 bases, leaving 7 bases between them. CDR1 DFQATT and CDR2 SNEGSKA come from the germline V gene (reference sequence). This CDR3 region has 12 residues. V usage is TRBV20-1 and J usage is TRBJ2-1; D is undetermined. The source of this sequence is a boy younger than two who had a stem cell transplant for SCID, so the T cells may come from the graft donor. This specimen consisted of PBMCs, mostly from graft donor cells, obtained 360 days after TCRalphabeta/CD19-depleted stem cell transplant. This chain's CDR3 is CSARGLVNEQFF. CDR3 DNA sequence: TGCAGTGCTAGAGGCCTTGTCAATGAGCAGTTCTTC.